This T cell receptor (beta chain) was captured by sequencing in a study of CD8 T cells in ankylosing spondylitis (TCRdb year 2017). Some background on the complete study: The study profiled T cell receptor beta repertoires in healthy donors and ankylosing spondylitis patients to find disease-linked TCR variants. The full study cohort comprised some 27 ankylosing spondylitis patients and 85 to 120 healthy donors. Samples of peripheral blood were taken, and for ankylosing spondylitis patients, synovial fluid was collected as well. The investigation overall reported the following: Some TCR beta motif variants had previously been reported in synovial fluid and blood of reactive arthritis patients, which suggested common disease-initiation mechanisms. The disease-linked clones showed a CD8+ phenotype and occurred at relatively low frequencies in peripheral blood. According to the report, matched synovial fluid samples from ankylosing spondylitis patients were significantly enriched for the disease-linked clones. A TCR beta motif made up of about eight highly homologous amino acid variants appeared to be characteristic of blood from ankylosing spondylitis patients.

The data were produced on an Illumina HiSeq 2500. Quantitative 5'-RACE with molecular barcodes was the method used to prepare the TCR beta libraries. The paper's processing steps were these. Disease-linked TCR variants were identified with a new computational method built on a probabilistic model of VDJ rearrangement. TCRdb took the public reads, trimmed them with fastp at Q25, ran MiXCR for clone calling and kept in-frame beta chains. Identical CDR3 proteins give one entry, which carries the most common genes and DNA. It is TCRdb's table, rather than the study itself, that gives the V and J calls and clone size. In all, the sample holds hundreds of thousands of distinct CDR3 sequences, and 25% to 30% of those were seen once. The ten largest make up 0.75% to 0.9% of the sample. With respect to this clonotype: Its antigen is currently not known. Base quality data are lacking; no much larger clone is found one base away.

The CDR3 covers 13 residues, taking in both the cysteine and the phenylalanine. The entry retains the CDR3 DNA only, 39 bases that are in frame from base 1. V is cut by 4 bases and J by 5 bases, and the space between the germline ends is 11 bases. The receptor was isolated from a male donor with ankylosing spondylitis. This sequence uses TRBV12-3 or TRBV12-4 and TRBJ1-1; the best D guess is TRBD1, with 5 bases matching. Sequenced material: blood, either unsorted or a sorted T cell fraction (not recorded which). The DNA is as follows: TGTGCCAGCAGTTGGCGGGGGGGGACTGAAGCTTTCTTT. It translates to CASSWRGGTEAFF.